This passage covers 5 T cell receptor beta chains from one sample sequenced in a study of blood T cell repertoires in COVID-19. The table came from immunoSEQ multiplex PCR; TCRdb's copy has only in-frame clones and leaves some out. The data hold 180,000 or so clones, with roughly 82% observed a single time. Sequenced sample: PBMCs or T cells enriched from blood (not recorded which). These receptors all stem from a man aged 45 to 65 who had recovered from COVID-19.

The V and J genes are TRBV5-5 and TRBJ2-1; possibly TRBD2 for D (7 bases). The V gene's germline CDR1 is SGHKS and CDR2 YYEKEE (reference sequence). Trimming removed 6 bases at V and 16 bases at J, with 17 bases between. The CDR3 consists of 11 residues. The CDR3 DNA sequence: TGTGCCAGCAACCCATGGGGGGGCCCTTTCTTC. Amino acid sequence: CASNPWGGPFF.

The V call is TRBV3-1 (or the pseudogene TRBV3-2), the J call TRBJ1-2; weak D call: TRBD1 (5 bases). The V end lost 1 base, the J end lost 4 bases, and 13 bases lay between the germline ends. The CDR3 consists of 15 residues. Germline V gene sequence: CDR1 LGHDT, CDR2 YNNKEL (reference sequence). As DNA, the CDR3 is TGTGCCAGCAGCCAAGGGGGGGTAAGGGGCTATGGCTACACCTTC. The encoded protein is CASSQGGVRGYGYTF.

This chain uses TRBV2 with TRBJ1-5; 7 bases are shared with TRBD1. Germline CDR1 is SNHLY and CDR2 is FYNNEI. This CDR3 has 16 residues. V shed 5 bases, J shed 2 bases, and the junction held 9 bases outside the gene matches. CDR3 sequence reads: CASSLNRDSRNQPQHF. CDR3 coding DNA: TGTGCCAGCAGTCTAAACCGGGACAGCCGCAATCAGCCCCAGCATTTT.

This clone was observed a few times. V and J are TRBV6-5 and TRBJ2-1; the match to TRBD2 covers 7 bases. This CDR3 is built from 13 residues. Germline assignment: CDR1 MNHEY and CDR2 SVGAGI. Germline trimming cut 6 bases from V and 9 bases from J; bases unmatched to any gene: 8. The CDR3 region has the DNA TGTGCCAGCAGGTACGGACTAGTCACTGAGCAGTTCTTC. This codes for CASRYGLVTEQFF.

The rearrangement joins TRBV7-9 to TRBJ2-7; possibly TRBD2 for D (6 bases). Germline CDR1 SEHNR, CDR2 FQNEAQ (reference sequence). The CDR3 contains 12 residues. CDR3 protein: CAITGEAYEQYF. The DNA for the CDR3 is TGTGCTATCACGGGGGAGGCCTACGAGCAGTACTTC. Looking up the rest from reference TRBV7-9 and TRBJ2-7 gives the full variable domain: DTGVSQNPRHKITKRGQNVTFRCDPISEHNRLYWYRQTLGQGPEFLTYFQNEAQLEKSRLLSDRFSAERPKGSFSTLEIQRTEQGDSAMYLCAITGEAYEQYFGPGTRLTVT.